A single sample gave rise to the 10 T cell receptor beta chains below, sequenced in a study of blood T cell repertoires in COVID-19. Profiling relied on immunoSEQ multiplex PCR, and the TCRdb table lists in-frame clones only, not all of them. The table includes about 50,000 clones, nearly 90% detected once. Sequencing used peripheral blood. Receptor source: a man of 80 years or more with active or convalescent COVID-19.

This clone was seen once. V is TRBV5-1 and J is TRBJ2-3; no reliable D call. Per the germline V gene, CDR1 is SGHRS and CDR2 is YFSETQ. This CDR3 spans 16 amino acids. Between the trimmed V and J ends, which lost 0 bases and 10 bases, there was a span of 21 bases. The CDR3, as DNA: TGCGCCAGCAGCTTGGGGGCAGGCCAGGCGTCGGATGCGCAGTATTTT. Residues: CASSLGAGQASDAQYF.

This chain uses TRBV16 with TRBJ2-7; D is unresolved. Germline V gene lookup returns CDR1 KGHSY and CDR2 FQNENV. The CDR3 sequence is 13 residues long. V lost 0 bases and J lost 4, with 7 bases in between. CDR3 protein: CASSQSGAYEQYF. The CDR3 DNA is TGTGCCAGCAGCCAATCGGGCGCTTACGAGCAGTACTTC.

This clone was seen only a few times. The V and J genes are TRBV6-2 or TRBV6-3 and TRBJ1-6; 9 nucleotides align to TRBD1. There are 16 residues in the CDR3. Trimming removed 5 bases from V and 8 bases from J; junction bases left unmatched: 10. The germline CDR1 and CDR2 sequences are MNHEY and SVGEGT. The CDR3 spells CASSASGTGQYSPLHF. The CDR3 DNA sequence: TGTGCCAGCAGTGCCTCCGGGACAGGGCAGTATTCACCCCTCCACTTT.

This sequence joins TRBV4-3 and TRBJ2-5; TRBD2 agrees at 7 bases. Trimming took 0 bases from V and 5 from J; bases not matched to a gene: 12. This CDR3 spans 17 amino acids. Germline V gives CDR1 LGHNA, CDR2 YSLEER. CDR3 sequence reads: CASSQDLGGRGAETQYF. In DNA form, the CDR3 reads TGCGCCAGCAGCCAAGATCTGGGCGGGAGAGGGGCGGAGACCCAGTACTTC.

V is TRBV19 and J is TRBJ2-7, with 9 bases identical to TRBD1. The CDR3 sequence is 13 residues long. V trimming: 6 bases; J trimming: 3 bases; junction bases outside the gene matches: 3. The germline V gene has CDR1 LNHDA and CDR2 SQIVND (reference sequence). The CDR3 DNA reads TGTGCCAGTAGAGGACAGGGGCGCTACGAGCAGTACTTC. Encoded protein: CASRGQGRYEQYF.

This clone was picked up one time. The chain employs TRBV7-2 and TRBJ1-2, with 7 bases that match TRBD1. CDR1 and CDR2 from the germline V gene are SGHTA and FQGNSA. The CDR3 consists of 13 residues. The V segment lost 5 bases and the J segment 4 bases; nucleotides outside the gene matches: 4. The CDR3 reads CASSEGQFYGYTF. CDR3 bases: TGTGCCAGCAGCGAGGGACAGTTCTATGGCTACACCTTC. Supplemented by reference TRBV7-2 and TRBJ1-2, the full variable domain reads GAGVSQSPSNKVTEKGKDVELRCDPISGHTALYWYRQSLGQGLEFLIYFQGNSAPDKSGLPSDRFSAERTGGSVSTLTIQRTQQEDSAVYLCASSEGQFYGYTFGSGTRLTVV.

The gene calls are TRBV2 and TRBJ2-5; possible D gene TRBD1, 6 bases. The CDR3 is 16 amino acids. Germline V gene lookup returns CDR1 SNHLY and CDR2 FYNNEI. The V end was cut by 2 bases, the J end by 5 bases, with 18 bases between. The CDR3 spells CASSEQAQGLSETQYF. The CDR3 DNA follows: TGTGCCAGCAGTGAACAGGCACAGGGATTAAGTGAGACCCAGTACTTC. Together with reference TRBV2 and TRBJ2-5, the CDR3 gives the full variable domain: EPEVTQTPSHQVTQMGQEVILRCVPISNHLYFYWYRQILGQKVEFLVSFYNNEISEKSEIFDDQFSVERPDGSNFTLKIRSTKLEDSAMYFCASSEQAQGLSETQYFGPGTRLLVL.

This clone was recorded once. This sequence joins TRBV10-3 and TRBJ1-2, with 10 bases aligning to TRBD1. CDR1 is ENHRY, CDR2 SYGVKD, per germline. The CDR3 extends over 13 amino acids. V shed 4 bases, J shed 8 bases, and the junction held 4 bases outside the gene matches. This chain's CDR3 is CAISVGDRGGYTF. In DNA, the CDR3 is TGTGCCATCAGTGTCGGGGACAGGGGCGGCTACACCTTC.

The chain couples TRBV5-1 to TRBJ2-1, with D possibly TRBD2 on 6 matching bases. Trimming cost V 4 bases and J 0 bases, with 8 bases left between them. There are 14 residues in the CDR3. CDR1 and CDR2 from the germline V gene are SGHRS and YFSETQ. The CDR3 reads CASSLGGSYNEQFF. CDR3 bases: TGCGCCAGCAGCCTGGGAGGCTCCTACAATGAGCAGTTCTTC.

This clone was counted a single time. The chain couples TRBV21-1 to TRBJ2-3; the D call in the table, TRBD2, was not verified against the DNA. TRBV21-1 is a recognized pseudogene. The CDR3 has 15 residues. This CDR3 is CASSKVAIWTDTQYF. The CDR3 coding sequence is TGTGCCAGCAGCAAAGTTGCGATTTGGACAGATACGCAGTATTTT.